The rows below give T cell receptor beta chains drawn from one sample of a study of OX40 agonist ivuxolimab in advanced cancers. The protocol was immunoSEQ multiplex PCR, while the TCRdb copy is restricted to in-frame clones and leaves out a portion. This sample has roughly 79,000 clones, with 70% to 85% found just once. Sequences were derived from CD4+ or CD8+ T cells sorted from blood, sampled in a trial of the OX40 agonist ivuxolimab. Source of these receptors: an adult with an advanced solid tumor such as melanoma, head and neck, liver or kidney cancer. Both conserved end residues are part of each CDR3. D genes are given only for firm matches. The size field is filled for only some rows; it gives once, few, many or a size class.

CASSLVPVANTGELFF,TGTGCCAGCAGCTTAGTCCCGGTCGCGAACACCGGGGAGCTGTTTTTT,-,TRBJ2-2,-,TRBV7-2
CASSPGSTETQYF,TGTGCCAGCAGCCCAGGGTCGACAGAGACCCAGTACTTC,once,TRBJ2-5,-,TRBV7-3
CASSSLIVRGNGANVLTF,TGCGCCAGCAGCTCGTTAATAGTCCGGGGAAACGGGGCCAACGTCCTGACTTTC,once,TRBJ2-6,-,TRBV5-1
CASSLGLNYGYTF,TGTGCCAGCAGCTTGGGACTAAACTATGGCTACACCTTC,-,TRBJ1-2,-,TRBV5-6
CASSFLVGGANQPQHF,TGTGCCAGCAGTTTTTTGGTAGGGGGAGCAAATCAGCCCCAGCATTTT,-,TRBJ1-5,-,TRBV28
CASSVGQGRNTIYF,TGTGCCAGCAGCGTGGGACAGGGTAGAAACACCATATATTTT,-,TRBJ1-3,TRBD1,TRBV9
CASRGGWVLENIQYF,TGTGCCAGCAGGGGCGGATGGGTTTTGGAAAACATTCAGTACTTC,-,TRBJ2-4,-,TRBV28
CASSPMTTDTQYF,TGTGCCAGCTCACCAATGACCACAGATACGCAGTATTTT,-,TRBJ2-3,-,TRBV18
CASSLGDNEQFF,TGTGCCAGCAGCCTGGGGGACAATGAGCAGTTCTTC,-,TRBJ2-1,-,TRBV5-6
CSARLDGGNTIYF,TGCAGCGCCCGGTTGGATGGTGGAAACACCATATATTTT,-,TRBJ1-3,-,TRBV29-1
CASRVEGTNTGELFF,TGTGCCAGCAGGGTCGAAGGCACGAACACCGGGGAGCTGTTTTTT,-,TRBJ2-2,-,TRBV2
CASSPGLAGPCDGFF,TGCGCCAGCAGTCCGGGACTAGCGGGACCGTGCGACGGGTTCTTC,-,TRBJ2-1,TRBD2,TRBV10-1
CASSGGTTYEQYF,TGTGCCAGCTCAGGGGGGACCACCTACGAGCAGTACTTC,-,TRBJ2-7,-,TRBV7-2
CASRRTGLVGNEQFF,TGTGCCAGCAGGCGAACGGGACTAGTGGGCAATGAGCAGTTCTTC,-,TRBJ2-1,TRBD2,TRBV7-2
CASSATGPETQYF,TGTGCCAGCAGCGCCACAGGGCCAGAGACCCAGTACTTC,once,TRBJ2-5,-,TRBV11-3
CASRSLTGGNEKLFF,TGTGCCAGCAGGAGTCTGACAGGGGGAAATGAAAAACTGTTTTTT,-,TRBJ1-4,TRBD1,TRBV6-1
CASSFDIGYQETQYF,TGTGCCAGCAGCTTTGACATCGGCTACCAAGAGACCCAGTACTTC,once,TRBJ2-5,-,TRBV7-8
CASSELPDGGEKLFF,TGTGCCAGCAGTGAACTCCCGGACGGTGGGGAAAAACTGTTTTTT,many,TRBJ1-4,-,TRBV6-1
CASSILGLAGSNEQFF,TGTGCCAGCAGCATATTAGGATTAGCGGGCAGCAATGAGCAGTTCTTC,-,TRBJ2-1,TRBD2,TRBV7-2
CAISFDKNTEAFF,TGTGCCATCAGTTTTGACAAGAACACTGAAGCTTTCTTT,-,TRBJ1-1,-,TRBV10-3
CASSPDRFSYEQYF,TGTGCCAGCAGCCCAGACAGGTTCTCCTACGAGCAGTACTTC,-,TRBJ2-7,-,TRBV7-2
CASSLDSGFNQPQHF,TGCGCCAGCAGCTTGGATTCCGGCTTCAATCAGCCCCAGCATTTT,-,TRBJ1-5,-,TRBV5-1
CASSLWRTGLGETQYF,TGCGCCAGCAGCTTGTGGAGGACAGGCCTAGGAGAGACCCAGTACTTC,-,TRBJ2-5,TRBD1,TRBV5-1
CAISPGTGRGSPLHF,TGTGCCATCAGTCCCGGGACAGGGAGAGGATCACCCCTCCACTTT,few,TRBJ1-6,TRBD1,TRBV10-3
CASRGQPRWDGYTF,TGTGCCTCACGGGGGCAGCCTCGCTGGGATGGCTACACCTTC,-,TRBJ1-2,-,TRBV19
CASSLGTGGMRTNEKLFF,TGCGCCAGCAGCTTGGGCACAGGGGGAATGAGGACTAATGAAAAACTGTTTTTT,-,TRBJ1-4,TRBD1,TRBV5-1
CASSEFNEQFF,TGTGCCAGCAGTGAGTTTAATGAGCAGTTCTTC,-,TRBJ2-1,-,TRBV6-5
CASSLAGTDTLYEQYF,TGTGCCAGCAGCTTAGCGGGGACAGATACCCTCTACGAGCAGTACTTC,once,TRBJ2-7,TRBD1,TRBV7-9
CASSRSYEQYF,TGTGCCAGCTCTCGCTCCTACGAGCAGTACTTC,-,TRBJ2-7,-,TRBV18
CASSLGGQGNTEAFF,TGTGCCAGCAGCTTGGGGGGACAGGGGAACACTGAAGCTTTCTTT,-,TRBJ1-1,TRBD1,TRBV5-4
CASSIAEDRTNEKLFF,TGTGCCAGTAGTATCGCGGAGGACAGGACTAATGAAAAACTGTTTTTT,-,TRBJ1-4,TRBD1,TRBV19
CASSLEVGLTYNEQFF,TGTGCCAGCAGCTTAGAGGTGGGGTTGACCTACAATGAGCAGTTCTTC,-,TRBJ2-1,-,TRBV7-2
CASSSSSGANVLTF,TGTGCCAGCAGTTCGAGCTCTGGGGCCAACGTCCTGACTTTC,-,TRBJ2-6,-,TRBV28
CASSDLMMGWAIYNSPLHF,TGTGCCAGCAGTGATTTGATGATGGGGTGGGCCATCTATAATTCACCCCTCCACTTT,-,TRBJ1-6,-,TRBV6-1
CASSLLPGGGSTYEQYF,TGTGCCAGCAGCCTACTCCCAGGGGGTGGGAGCACCTACGAGCAGTACTTC,-,TRBJ2-7,TRBD1,TRBV7-8
CASSLVPLSGDQPQHF,TGTGCCAGCAGCTTGGTTCCGCTTTCAGGGGATCAGCCCCAGCATTTT,once,TRBJ1-5,-,TRBV7-2
CAALQAAGVDTGELFF,TGTGCCGCCCTCCAGGCGGCGGGAGTCGACACCGGGGAGCTGTTTTTT,-,TRBJ2-2,TRBD2,TRBV10-3
CASSFTGTNGYTF,TGTGCCAGCAGCTTTACCGGGACGAATGGCTACACCTTC,-,TRBJ1-2,-,TRBV5-8
CASSEPSYNEQFF,TGCGCCAGCAGCGAACCTAGCTACAATGAGCAGTTCTTC,once,TRBJ2-1,-,TRBV5-1
CASSSTSDTQYF,TGCGCCAGCAGCTCGACCTCAGATACGCAGTATTTT,-,TRBJ2-3,-,TRBV5-1
CASIPSRAAGNTIYF,TGTGCCAGCATCCCATCCCGGGCAGCTGGAAACACCATATATTTT,-,TRBJ1-3,-,TRBV28
CASSSVPGGNYGYTF,TGTGCCAGCAGTTCTGTACCAGGGGGCAACTATGGCTACACCTTC,-,TRBJ1-2,TRBD1,TRBV28